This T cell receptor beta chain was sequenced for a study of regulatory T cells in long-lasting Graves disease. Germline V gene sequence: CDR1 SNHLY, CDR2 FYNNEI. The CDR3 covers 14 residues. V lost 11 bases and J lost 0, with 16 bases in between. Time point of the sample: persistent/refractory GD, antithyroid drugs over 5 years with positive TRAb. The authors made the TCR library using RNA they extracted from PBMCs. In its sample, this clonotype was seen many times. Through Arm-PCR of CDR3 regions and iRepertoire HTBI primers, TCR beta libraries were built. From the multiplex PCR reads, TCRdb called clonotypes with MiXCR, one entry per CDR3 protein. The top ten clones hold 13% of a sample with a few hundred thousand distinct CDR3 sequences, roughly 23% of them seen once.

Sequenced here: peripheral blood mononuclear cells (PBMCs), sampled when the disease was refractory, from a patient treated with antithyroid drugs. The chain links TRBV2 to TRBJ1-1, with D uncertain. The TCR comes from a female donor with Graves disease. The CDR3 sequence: CAGTQIPMNTEAFF. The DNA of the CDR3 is TGTGCCGGAACTCAGATTCCTATGAACACTGAAGCTTTCTTT.